The 28 T cell receptor beta chains presented below share a single source sample, sequenced in a study of blood T cell repertoires in COVID-19. The table came from immunoSEQ multiplex PCR; TCRdb's copy has only in-frame clones and leaves some out. Here the sample spans roughly 150,000 clones, roughly 80% being singletons. What was sequenced was peripheral blood. These receptors were collected from a woman at least 80 years old with COVID-19, enrolled during active disease.

V and J are TRBV28 and TRBJ1-2, with no clear D. With 5 bases removed from V and 0 bases from J, the gap between germline ends came to 7 bases. The CDR3 has 13 amino acids. CDR1 is MDHEN and CDR2 is SYDVKM in the germline V gene. CDR3 region: CASSPTANYGYTF. CDR3 sequence (DNA): TGTGCCAGCAGTCCCACAGCTAACTATGGCTACACCTTC.

The chain recombines TRBV5-1 with TRBJ2-1; 9 positions agree with TRBD1. CDR3 length equals 15 residues. Germline CDR1 reads SGHRS; CDR2 reads YFSETQ. V lost 2 bases and J lost 7; bases outside the gene matches: 7. The CDR3 here is CASSLGQGKRNEQFF. CDR3 in DNA: TGCGCCAGCAGCTTAGGACAGGGGAAAAGGAATGAGCAGTTCTTC.

The rearrangement links TRBV2 to TRBJ2-2; unclear D gene. The ends were cut back, 6 bases at V and 1 base at J, with 9 bases in the middle. CDR3 size: 14 residues. The germline V gene has CDR1 SNHLY and CDR2 FYNNEI. This chain's CDR3 is CASRVQMNTGELFF. CDR3 bases: TGTGCCAGCAGGGTGCAGATGAACACCGGGGAGCTGTTTTTT.

This chain connects TRBV28 to TRBJ2-3; 12 nucleotides agree with TRBD2. The CDR3 runs 17 residues. Germline lookup yields CDR1 MDHEN and CDR2 SYDVKM. In DNA, the CDR3 is TGTGCAACAACTAGCGGGAGGAAGTTTAGGGAAGAAGATACGCAGTATTTT. Its protein is CATTSGRKFREEDTQYF.

The V and J genes are TRBV3-1 (or the pseudogene TRBV3-2) and TRBJ2-7, with 13 bases matching TRBD2. V lost 4 bases and J lost 7; bases outside the gene matches: 10. Germline loops: CDR1 LGHDT, CDR2 YNNKEL (reference sequence). The CDR3 runs to 16 residues. Here the CDR3 DNA reads TGTGCCAGCAGCCTCTTAGGACTAGCGGGAGCGGGAGAGCAGTACTTC. Its protein is CASSLLGLAGAGEQYF.

The rearrangement joins TRBV19 to TRBJ1-1; TRBD1 matches at 9 bases. Germline trimming cut 10 bases from V and 4 bases from J; bases unmatched to any gene: 4. Germline V CDR1 and CDR2: LNHDA, SQIVND (reference sequence). The length of the CDR3 is 12 residues. CDR3 sequence (DNA): TGTGCCATTGGGACAGGGTTCACTGAAGCTTTCTTT. Translation: CAIGTGFTEAFF.

The chain combines TRBV5-8 with TRBJ1-5; 9 bases align to TRBD1. This CDR3 spans 16 amino acids. V shed 2 bases, J shed 1 base, and the junction held 4 bases outside the gene matches. CDR1 and CDR2 (germline): SGHTS, YDEGEE. CDR3 in DNA: TGTGCCAGCAGCTTAAGAGGACAGGGGAGCAATCAGCCCCAGCATTTT. This gives the protein CASSLRGQGSNQPQHF.

The chain links TRBV12-3 or TRBV12-4 to TRBJ1-1; a possible D gene is TRBD1 (5 bases). The CDR3 has 13 amino acids. V gave up 8 bases and J gave up 1 base, with 11 bases separating them. The CDR3 loop reads CASLWGSNTEAFF. CDR3 bases: TGTGCCAGCCTTTGGGGCTCGAACACTGAAGCTTTCTTT.

The chain combines TRBV10-3 with TRBJ1-3; D is uncertain. Germline-derived CDR1 and CDR2 are ENHRY and SYGVKD. V was clipped by 11 bases and J by 0 bases, with 17 bases between them. The CDR3 has 15 amino acids. This CDR3 reads CASGEGANSGNTIYF. CDR3 nucleotides: TGTGCCTCGGGCGAGGGAGCAAACTCTGGAAACACCATATATTTT.

The chain carries TRBV2 and TRBJ2-7; the match to TRBD1 covers 7 bases. The CDR3 runs 12 residues. Germline V gene lookup returns CDR1 SNHLY and CDR2 FYNNEI. V trimming: 8 bases; J trimming: 6 bases; junction bases outside the gene matches: 7. CDR3 protein: CASGDRAVEQYF. The CDR3 DNA is TGTGCCAGCGGCGACAGGGCTGTCGAGCAGTACTTC.

A word on this clone: This may be a read error: a much more frequent sequence differs by one nucleotide. V is TRBV11-2 and J is TRBJ2-2; TRBD1 aligns across 7 bases. There are 14 residues in the CDR3. Germline V CDR1 and CDR2: SGHAT, FQNNGV. Trimming at V came to 5 bases and at J to 1 base, leaving 1 base not matched to a gene. The CDR3 sequence: CASSRDRNTGELFF. The CDR3 coding sequence is TGTGCCAGCAGCCGGGACAGGAACACCGGGGAGCTGTTTTTT.

V is TRBV3-1 (or the pseudogene TRBV3-2) and J is TRBJ2-2, with unresolved D. Germline V gene sequence: CDR1 LGHDT, CDR2 YNNKEL (reference sequence). Trimming removed 4 bases at V and 7 bases at J, with 13 bases between. The length of the CDR3 is 14 residues. The CDR3 DNA reads TGTGCCAGCAGCCCGAGCCGCCGGTTCGGGGAGCTGTTTTTT. It translates to CASSPSRRFGELFF.

In DNA, the CDR3 is TGTGCCAGCAGCCAAACTAGAGGAGCAGATACGCAGTATTTT. This encodes CASSQTRGADTQYF. This rearrangement joins TRBV6-2 or TRBV6-3 to TRBJ2-3, with D possibly matching TRBD2 (5 bases). The CDR3 is 14 residues long. Trimming removed 6 bases from V and 4 bases from J, with 14 bases in between. In germline, CDR1 is MNHEY, CDR2 SVGEGT.

This sequence joins TRBV6-6 and TRBJ2-5, with 12 positions matching TRBD2. After removal of 5 bases from V and 5 bases from J, the junction contained 9 bases not matched to a gene. Germline V lookup: CDR1 MNHNY, CDR2 SVGAGI (reference sequence). CDR3 length: 16 amino acids. The DNA for the CDR3 is TGTGCCAGCAGTCCTTTGGCTAGCGGGAGGGGGGAGACCCAGTACTTC. This sequence encodes CASSPLASGRGETQYF.

This clone was observed a handful of times. CDR3 DNA: TGTGCCACCTTAGCGGGAGGGAGCTCCTACAATGAGCAGTTCTTC. Protein: CATLAGGSSYNEQFF. V and J are TRBV2 and TRBJ2-1, with 11 bases that match TRBD2. The CDR3 is made up of 15 amino acids. CDR1 and CDR2 from the germline V gene are SNHLY and FYNNEI. V lost 10 bases, J lost 0 bases, and 5 bases stayed unmatched. Variable domain in full (rest from reference TRBV2 and TRBJ2-1): EPEVTQTPSHQVTQMGQEVILRCVPISNHLYFYWYRQILGQKVEFLVSFYNNEISEKSEIFDDQFSVERPDGSNFTLKIRSTKLEDSAMYFCATLAGGSSYNEQFFGPGTRLTVL.

The chain combines TRBV6-5 with TRBJ2-3, with 9 bases aligning to TRBD1. This CDR3 comprises 15 residues. Looked up from germline, CDR1 is MNHEY and CDR2 is SVGAGI. V trimming: 8 bases; J trimming: 5 bases; junction bases outside the gene matches: 11. The CDR3 DNA is TGTGCCAGCGCCTCCAAGGGGACAGGGTTAGATACGCAGTATTTT. As protein: CASASKGTGLDTQYF.

CDR3: CASSPNRGRTEAFF. As DNA, the CDR3 is TGTGCCAGCTCACCAAACAGGGGGCGAACTGAAGCTTTCTTT. The J gene is TRBJ1-1, the V gene TRBV18; TRBD1 agrees at 9 bases. The CDR3 has 14 residues. V was clipped by 2 bases and J by 5 bases; unmatched bases: 3. Germline V gene lookup returns CDR1 KGHSH and CDR2 LQKENI.

The chain combines TRBV10-2 with TRBJ2-1; 8 nucleotides agree with TRBD2. V lost 6 bases and J lost 10; bases outside the gene matches: 11. The CDR3 length is 14 residues. CDR1 WSHSY and CDR2 SAAADI come from the germline V gene. This chain's CDR3 is CASRVGGGSAEQFF. The CDR3 DNA sequence: TGCGCCAGCAGAGTCGGCGGGGGGTCCGCAGAGCAGTTCTTC.

V gene TRBV20-1 combines with J gene TRBJ1-2, with D perhaps matching TRBD1 (6 bases). The CDR3 runs to 14 residues. V gave up 3 bases and J gave up 8 bases, with 19 bases separating them. The germline CDR1 and CDR2 sequences are DFQATT and SNEGSKA (reference sequence). The CDR3 spells CSASWSRPGGGYTF. CDR3 nucleotides: TGCAGTGCTAGTTGGTCCAGGCCGGGGGGCGGCTACACCTTC.

This chain joins TRBV6-5 and TRBJ1-1; D remains ambiguous. Trimming removed 5 bases from V and 8 bases from J, with 21 bases in between. Germline V gene data show CDR1 as MNHEY and CDR2 as SVGAGI. The length of the CDR3 is 15 residues. The CDR3 nucleotides are TGTGCCAGCAGTCCCACGTTCGACAAAAGATCAGAAGCTTTCTTT. The encoded protein is CASSPTFDKRSEAFF.

The CDR3: CASSTGRSNQPQHF. The CDR3 coding sequence is TGTGCCAGCAGCACAGGCCGAAGCAATCAGCCCCAGCATTTT. The rearrangement joins TRBV6-5 to TRBJ1-5, with D maybe TRBD1 (5 bases). The ends were cut back, 6 bases at V and 1 base at J, with 10 bases in the middle. Germline V gene lookup returns CDR1 MNHEY and CDR2 SVGAGI. There are 14 residues in the CDR3.

The genes are TRBV25-1 and TRBJ1-6, with D unclear. The CDR3 extends over 12 amino acids. Germline V lookup: CDR1 MGHDK, CDR2 SYGVNS. Trimming took off 2 bases at V and 8 bases at J, with 4 bases between the two ends. The CDR3 DNA reads TGTGCCAGCAGTGAAGACTATTCACCCCTCCACTTT. It is translated as CASSEDYSPLHF.

The V call is TRBV18, the J call TRBJ1-1, with a possible D match to TRBD1 (5 bases). Germline CDR1 is KGHSH and CDR2 is LQKENI. The V end lost 8 bases, the J end lost 4 bases, and 23 bases lay between the germline ends. CDR3 length: 16 amino acids. CDR3 loop: CASAYLAGDDGTEAFF. The CDR3, as DNA: TGTGCCAGCGCATACCTTGCGGGGGACGATGGCACTGAAGCTTTCTTT.

This clone is a singleton in its sample. The genes are TRBV5-1 and TRBJ2-3, with 9 bases aligning to TRBD2. The CDR3 covers 14 residues. The germline V gene encodes CDR1 SGHRS and CDR2 YFSETQ. J gave up 6 bases and V 3 bases, and 5 bases lay outside the gene matches. The CDR3 nucleotides are TGCGCCAGCAGCTCCCGGACTAGCGTCGATACGCAGTATTTT. The encoded protein is CASSSRTSVDTQYF. The full variable domain, completed using reference TRBV5-1 and TRBJ2-3, is KAGVTQTPRYLIKTRGQQVTLSCSPISGHRSVSWYQQTPGQGLQFLFEYFSETQRNKGNFPGRFSGRQFSNSRSEMNVSTLELGDSALYLCASSSRTSVDTQYFGPGTRLTVL.

The rearrangement uses TRBV6-5 and TRBJ2-5, with D unclear. V was pared by 6 bases and J by 1 base, with 3 bases between. Per germline, CDR1 MNHEY and CDR2 SVGAGI. There are 11 residues in the CDR3. CDR3 in DNA: TGTGCCAGCAGCTTCCAAGAGACCCAGTACTTC. Protein sequence: CASSFQETQYF.

This clone is medium-sized within its sample. The genes are TRBV19 and TRBJ2-3, with TRBD2 matching 7 bases. The CDR3 is made up of 15 amino acids. Germline CDR1 reads LNHDA; CDR2 reads SQIVND (reference sequence). V was clipped by 3 bases and J by 6 bases; unmatched bases: 9. The CDR3 DNA reads as TGTGCCAGTAGTATCGATGCGGGAGTACAGGATACGCAGTATTTT. It yields the protein CASSIDAGVQDTQYF.

The chain carries TRBV7-2 and TRBJ2-3, with TRBD2 as a possible D gene (6 bases). V was trimmed by 5 bases and J by 4 bases, leaving 13 bases between them. CDR3 size: 14 residues. Germline V lookup: CDR1 SGHTA, CDR2 FQGNSA. CDR3 sequence (DNA): TGTGCCAGCAGCCCGGGGCGGGGCCCAGATACGCAGTATTTT. Its protein product is CASSPGRGPDTQYF.

V gene TRBV7-9 combines with J gene TRBJ1-1, with D uncertain. V shed 5 bases and J shed 0 bases, with 7 bases lying between them. The CDR3 totals 13 residues. CDR1 SEHNR and CDR2 FQNEAQ come from the germline V gene (reference sequence). CDR3 sequence: CASSRTVNTEAFF. CDR3 sequence (DNA): TGTGCCAGCAGCAGGACTGTGAACACTGAAGCTTTCTTT. Looking up the rest from reference TRBV7-9 and TRBJ1-1 gives the full variable domain: DTGVSQNPRHKITKRGQNVTFRCDPISEHNRLYWYRQTLGQGPEFLTYFQNEAQLEKSRLLSDRFSAERPKGSFSTLEIQRTEQGDSAMYLCASSRTVNTEAFFGQGTRLTVV.